This entry lists 20 T cell receptor beta chains sequenced from one sample in a study of T cells of healthy individuals. In TCRdb, the 5' RACE reads were re-called with MiXCR into one record per CDR3 protein. This repertoire shows over 95,000 distinct CDR3 sequences, approximately 15% found once; its top ten account for under 7.5%. All receptors derive from a human donor in good health.

The V call is TRBV2, the J call TRBJ1-5; 9 bases align to TRBD1. This CDR3 is built from 15 residues. Trimming at V came to 4 bases and at J to 3 bases, leaving 4 bases not matched to a gene. CDR1 is SNHLY, CDR2 FYNNEI, per germline. The DNA of the CDR3 is TGTGCCAGCAGTGCCGGGACAGGGAACAATCAGCCCCAGCATTTT. Residues: CASSAGTGNNQPQHF.

This clonotype has ten or more counts. The chain employs TRBV6-4 and TRBJ2-1; D may be TRBD1 (5 bases). This CDR3 is 14 amino acids long. CDR1 and CDR2 from the germline V gene are MRHNA and SNTAGT. V dropped 4 bases and J dropped 6 bases, with 13 bases sitting between them. The CDR3, as DNA: TGTGCCAGCAGTGTAGCCAGGGATGTCAATGAGCAGTTCTTC. Protein product: CASSVARDVNEQFF.

This clonotype was detected a few times. The CDR3 DNA reads as TGTGCCAGCACGGGAAGTAGCACAGATACGCAGTATTTT. Encoded protein: CASTGSSTDTQYF. The chain employs TRBV7-9 and TRBJ2-3, with D perhaps matching TRBD2 (5 bases). The CDR3 sequence is 13 residues long. Looked up from germline, CDR1 is SEHNR and CDR2 is FQNEAQ (reference sequence). V was cut by 7 bases and J by 0 bases, with 8 bases left in between.

The chain links TRBV12-5 to TRBJ2-1; 13 bases align to TRBD2. The germline gives CDR1 LGHNT, CDR2 FRNRAP. This CDR3 contains 17 residues. Unmatched junction bases numbered 11, after V lost 3 bases and J lost 9 bases. CDR3 sequence: CASGFAELAGGLGEQFF. CDR3 bases: TGTGCTAGTGGTTTCGCCGAACTAGCGGGAGGGCTGGGTGAGCAGTTCTTC.

The rearrangement uses TRBV14 and TRBJ1-2; D remains ambiguous. Trimming pared 4 bases from V and 4 bases from J, leaving 13 bases between. The CDR3 has 14 amino acids. Germline assignment: CDR1 SGHDN and CDR2 FVKESK. The CDR3 DNA is TGTGCCAGCAGCCCAGTAGAGACGCTCTATGGCTACACCTTC. This gives the protein CASSPVETLYGYTF. Based on the CDR3 plus reference TRBV14 and TRBJ1-2, the full variable domain is EAGVTQFPSHSVIEKGQTVTLRCDPISGHDNLYWYRRVMGKEIKFLLHFVKESKQDESGMPNNRFLAERTGGTYSTLKVQPAELEDSGVYFCASSPVETLYGYTFGSGTRLTVV.

This rearrangement joins TRBV2 to TRBJ2-2; perhaps TRBD1 as D (6 bases). Trimming left V 6 bases short and J 1 base short, with 9 bases between. The CDR3 covers 14 residues. Germline lookup yields CDR1 SNHLY and CDR2 FYNNEI. The DNA of the CDR3 is TGTGCCAGCAGGAACAGGGTGAACACCGGGGAGCTGTTTTTT. Encoded protein: CASRNRVNTGELFF.

This clonotype has just a few counts. V gene TRBV15 combines with J gene TRBJ2-7; the D is unclear. Trimming stripped 10 bases from V and 5 bases from J, with 18 bases between. CDR1 and CDR2 (germline): LNHNV, YYDKDF (reference sequence). This CDR3 is 13 amino acids long. CDR3 loop: CAIAPRTSHEQYF. Here the CDR3 DNA reads TGTGCCATTGCCCCCCGGACGAGCCACGAGCAGTACTTC.

This clonotype was seen only a few times. The chain uses TRBV20-1 and TRBJ2-3; D is unresolved. The CDR3 runs 13 residues. The V and J ends lost 0 bases and 6 bases respectively, with 10 bases between them. Germline-derived CDR1 and CDR2 are DFQATT and SNEGSKA (reference sequence). The CDR3 sequence is CSARDHRPDTQYF. In DNA form, the CDR3 reads TGCAGTGCTAGAGATCATAGGCCGGATACGCAGTATTTT.

This clonotype was counted ten times or more. The V call is TRBV5-1, the J call TRBJ2-5, with 7 bases that match TRBD2. The germline V gene encodes CDR1 SGHRS and CDR2 YFSETQ. V lost 4 bases, J lost 0 bases, and 6 bases stayed unmatched. The CDR3 covers 15 residues. The CDR3 spells CASSLQGGYQETQYF. As DNA, the CDR3 is TGCGCCAGCAGCCTCCAGGGAGGGTACCAAGAGACCCAGTACTTC.

The chain employs TRBV7-8 and TRBJ1-6; tentative D call: TRBD1 (5 bases). This CDR3 contains 14 residues. With 2 bases removed from V and 10 bases from J, the gap between germline ends came to 12 bases. CDR1 and CDR2 from the germline V gene are SGHVS and FQNEAQ. The CDR3 region is CASSLSGAQSPLHF. CDR3 nucleotides: TGTGCCAGCAGCTTATCTGGGGCACAGTCACCCCTCCACTTT.

V usage is TRBV27 and J usage is TRBJ1-5; TRBD1 aligns across 10 bases. Trimming cost V 6 bases and J 4 bases; bases outside gene matches: 9. Germline lookup yields CDR1 MNHEY and CDR2 SMNVEV (reference sequence). The CDR3 length is 16 residues. The CDR3 is CASSMGQGFGNQPQHF. CDR3 in DNA: TGTGCCAGCAGCATGGGACAGGGGTTTGGGAATCAGCCCCAGCATTTT.

V gene TRBV7-2 combines with J gene TRBJ2-3; D gene ambiguous. The V gene's germline CDR1 is SGHTA and CDR2 FQGNSA. Trimming took 1 base from V and 3 from J, leaving 11 bases between them. The CDR3 length is 15 residues. The CDR3 DNA sequence: TGTGCCAGCAGCTTAGTGATGACTCAGACAGATACGCAGTATTTT. Its protein product is CASSLVMTQTDTQYF.

This clonotype was counted at least ten times. The chain links TRBV4-2 to TRBJ1-6; 11 nucleotides agree with TRBD1. This CDR3 comprises 15 residues. CDR1 is LGHNA and CDR2 is YNFKEQ in the germline V gene. J gave up 8 bases and V 5 bases, and 5 bases lay outside the gene matches. CDR3 loop: CASSEGQGAYSPLHF. The CDR3 DNA sequence: TGTGCCAGCAGCGAAGGACAGGGGGCTTATTCACCCCTCCACTTT.

This chain uses TRBV20-1 with TRBJ1-5; TRBD1 agrees at 9 bases. Germline V gene data show CDR1 as DFQATT and CDR2 as SNEGSKA (reference sequence). V lost 6 bases, J lost 2 bases, and 5 bases stayed unmatched. CDR3 length equals 14 residues. The CDR3 DNA sequence: TGCAGTGCCGGAAGGACAGGGGGCAATCAGCCCCAGCATTTT. This codes for CSAGRTGGNQPQHF.

The V call is TRBV3-1, the J call TRBJ2-7; 12 nucleotides agree with TRBD1. The germline V gene has CDR1 LGHDT and CDR2 YNNKEL (reference sequence). This CDR3 has 15 amino acids. J lost 3 bases, V lost 4 bases, and 4 bases had no gene match. CDR3 nucleotides: TGTGCCAGCAGCCCCGGGACAGGGGGCATCTACGAGCAGTACTTC. Amino acids: CASSPGTGGIYEQYF.

The chain uses TRBV2 and TRBJ2-2; the D gene is possibly TRBD2 (6 bases). The CDR3 loop spans 13 amino acids. Looked up from germline, CDR1 is SNHLY and CDR2 is FYNNEI. V was cut by 6 bases and J by 3 bases, with 8 bases left in between. CDR3 residues: CASSGLHTGELFF. The CDR3 DNA reads TGTGCCAGCAGCGGACTACACACCGGGGAGCTGTTTTTT.

The gene calls are TRBV7-2 and TRBJ1-5, with unresolved D. The ends were cut back, 5 bases at V and 0 bases at J, with 11 bases in the middle. The CDR3 has 15 residues. Looked up from germline, CDR1 is SGHTA and CDR2 is FQGNSA. The CDR3 nucleotides read TGTGCCAGCAGCCCCCCGGGTTCTAGCAATCAGCCCCAGCATTTT. Amino acids: CASSPPGSSNQPQHF. Full variable domain (rest looked up from reference TRBV7-2 and TRBJ1-5): GAGVSQSPSNKVTEKGKDVELRCDPISGHTALYWYRQSLGQGLEFLIYFQGNSAPDKSGLPSDRFSAERTGGSVSTLTIQRTQQEDSAVYLCASSPPGSSNQPQHFGDGTRLSIL.

A few counts support this clonotype. The chain carries TRBV4-2 and TRBJ2-1; maybe TRBD2 (5 bases). Trimming cost V 5 bases and J 7 bases, with 15 bases left between them. This CDR3 is built from 14 residues. Germline values: CDR1 LGHNA, CDR2 YNFKEQ. CDR3: CASSTPGRGNEQFF. The CDR3 region has the DNA TGTGCCAGCAGCACCCCGGGTCGAGGGAATGAGCAGTTCTTC.

A few counts support this clonotype. V usage is TRBV28 and J usage is TRBJ1-2; no clear D. Germline values: CDR1 MDHEN, CDR2 SYDVKM. This CDR3 has 12 amino acids. Trimming removed 5 bases at V and 2 bases at J, with 6 bases between. The CDR3 sequence: CASSLKNYGYTF. As DNA, the CDR3 is TGTGCCAGCAGTCTAAAAAACTATGGCTACACCTTC.

The chain uses TRBV12-3 or TRBV12-4 and TRBJ2-5, with D possibly matching TRBD1 (5 bases). CDR3 length: 12 residues. V was trimmed by 5 bases and J by 2 bases, leaving 6 bases between them. The CDR3 loop reads CASSDSQETQYF. The CDR3 DNA sequence: TGTGCCAGCAGTGACAGTCAAGAGACCCAGTACTTC.